The present TCR beta chain was sequenced within a study of blood T cell repertoires in COVID-19. Study-wide background: Acute and convalescent COVID-19 specimens originated in the United States, Italy and Spain. PBMCs, B-cell-depleted T cells, or T cells were the source of the cDNA or gDNA that made up the material.

The V gene's germline CDR1 is MNHEY and CDR2 SMNVEV (reference sequence). This CDR3 has 15 residues. V lost 5 bases, J lost 1 base, and 13 bases lay in between. This clone was detected only a few times. In the original workflow: It was from reference gene primer amplification that nucleated cell counts were estimated. Produced via immunoSEQ multiplex PCR; TCRdb's table is partial and in-frame only. V, J and clone size are those of that table, while D and trimming were read from the DNA. Counted here are some 240,000 clones, around 90% occurring once; the ten biggest clones make up 5.5% to 6.5%. The origin of this receptor is a man aged 60 to 75 who had recovered from COVID-19. The sequencing sample was made of peripheral blood. This chain connects TRBV27 to TRBJ2-3; TRBD2 is a possible D gene (7 bases). CDR3 bases: TGTGCCAGCAGTGGGGGGGCGGACGGCACAGATACGCAGTATTTT. Protein product: CASSGGADGTDTQYF.